This TCR beta chain was sequenced for a study of shared clonotypes between healthy human individuals. General observations from the study: An expected dependence of interdonor clonotype sharing on sequencing depth was noted. Some clonotypes were shared by all four sorted-subset donors, while others were not shared. The non-shared ones had lower generation probabilities than the shared ones. Only blood samples were collected, and tissue repertoires likely differ.

This CDR3 contains 16 residues. CDR1 is MNHEY, CDR2 SVGAGI, per germline. After removal of 2 bases from V and 0 bases from J, the junction contained 3 bases not matched to a gene. Notes on this clone: What it binds is not known.

Sequencing was performed with immunoSEQ multiplex PCR; in TCRdb, only in-frame clones are kept and a portion is missing. The data contain about 1.1 million clones, around 77% of them seen just once; the ten biggest clones take up about 0.94%. This sequence originates from a young man in good health. Some clones in this sample may be carry-over from other donors' samples. The sequenced sample consisted of memory CD4+ T cells from PBMCs. Subset specified: CD45RA-negative fraction. The genes are TRBV6-5 and TRBJ2-5, with 10 bases lining up with TRBD1. The DNA of the CDR3 is TGTGCCAGCAGTTACACGGGACAGGGGTACCAAGAGACCCAGTACTTC. It is translated as CASSYTGQGYQETQYF.